The source of this TCR beta chain is a study of T-cell reconstitution after alpha-beta-depleted transplantation in children. This clonotype was found many times. The V and J ends lost 0 bases and 1 base respectively, with 7 bases between them. This CDR3 region has 14 residues. Germline V gene data show CDR1 as SGHRS and CDR2 as YFSETQ. Unique molecular identifiers featured in how the TCRbeta library was prepared. TCRdb used MiXCR to reprocess the PCR reads, holding one entry per CDR3 protein. In the table there are hundreds of thousands of distinct CDR3 sequences, around 13% of which are singletons. J is TRBJ2-5 and V is TRBV5-1; D is uncertain. The sequence was obtained from a girl under 10 years old with congenital amegakaryocytic thrombocytopenia, due to receive a stem cell transplant. The sample here was PBMCs, taken before TCRalphabeta/CD19-depleted stem cell transplant. The CDR3 sequence: CASSLAGLQETQYF. Written as DNA, the CDR3 is TGCGCCAGCAGCTTGGCTGGCCTCCAAGAGACCCAGTACTTC.